These 17 T cell receptor beta chains were sequenced from one sample in a study of siplizumab effects on memory and regulatory T cells. Clones were read by immunoSEQ multiplex PCR, and TCRdb kept only the in-frame ones, dropping some. The sample has roughly 120,000 clones; roughly 90% are singletons. Sequenced input: CD4+ T cells sorted from blood. These receptors were collected from a human donor in good health.

The chain joins TRBV6-1 to TRBJ2-7; D tentatively reads TRBD1 or TRBD2 (5 bases each). CDR1 and CDR2 from the germline V gene are MNHNS and SASEGT. This CDR3 is built from 15 residues. Trimming took off 3 bases at V and 0 bases at J, with 12 bases between the two ends. The CDR3 is CASSEGPGPSYEQYF. The CDR3, as DNA: TGTGCCAGCAGTGAGGGACCCGGGCCCTCCTACGAGCAGTACTTC.

The V and J genes are TRBV6-5 and TRBJ1-4; D remains unclear. This CDR3 comprises 13 residues. V lost 5 bases and J 7 bases, leaving 11 bases between the germline ends. The V gene's germline CDR1 is MNHEY and CDR2 SVGAGI. The CDR3 loop reads CASSPGVREKLFF. In DNA, the CDR3 is TGTGCCAGCAGTCCGGGAGTCCGTGAAAAACTGTTTTTT.

The chain links TRBV20-1 to TRBJ2-1; D is unclear. Germline V gives CDR1 DFQATT, CDR2 SNEGSKA (reference sequence). CDR3 length: 10 amino acids. With 4 bases removed from V and 8 bases from J, the gap between germline ends came to 6 bases. The CDR3 sequence is CSAKRDEQFF. CDR3 nucleotides: TGCAGTGCTAAAAGGGATGAGCAGTTCTTC.

A word on this clone: An end of the junction differs from the germline gene, which may be a read error. V gene TRBV19 combines with J gene TRBJ1-2; D possibly corresponds to TRBD1 (5 bases). The CDR3 is made up of 12 amino acids. Germline V gene lookup returns CDR1 LNHDA and CDR2 SQIVND (reference sequence). Here the CDR3 DNA reads TGTGCCAGTAGTATGGGACGTACAAATGAGGCCTTC. This translates into CASSMGRTNEAF.

The V call is TRBV5-1, the J call TRBJ2-1, with TRBD2 as a possible D gene (6 bases). The germline CDR1 and CDR2 sequences are SGHRS and YFSETQ. This CDR3 region has 18 residues. Trimming stripped 0 bases from V and 0 bases from J, with 16 bases between. The CDR3 DNA reads TGCGCCAGCAGCTTGGGCCTAGCGAGACTCATCTCCTACAATGAGCAGTTCTTC. Protein sequence: CASSLGLARLISYNEQFF.

The chain carries TRBV6-1 and TRBJ1-2, with D hard to call. Trimming cost V 0 bases and J 9 bases, with 26 bases left between them. Germline V gene data show CDR1 as MNHNS and CDR2 as SASEGT. The CDR3 length is 18 residues. The CDR3 region has the DNA TGTGCCAGCAGTGAAGCGTATGGATTGGGCAGGTCTGGCTTAAGCTACACCTTC. It encodes CASSEAYGLGRSGLSYTF.

The genes are TRBV7-9 and TRBJ2-5; D is ambiguous. V gave up 1 base and J gave up 2 bases, with 11 bases separating them. Germline V gives CDR1 SEHNR, CDR2 FQNEAQ (reference sequence). The CDR3 is 15 amino acids. The DNA for the CDR3 is TGTGCCAGCAGCTTAGGGTTACGGATTCAAGAGACCCAGTACTTC. Translated: CASSLGLRIQETQYF.

This clone was counted only a few times. The rearrangement links TRBV5-1 to TRBJ2-5; 7 bases agree with TRBD2. The CDR3 spans 17 residues. V lost 4 bases, J lost 1 base, and 13 bases stayed unmatched. CDR1 and CDR2 (germline): SGHRS, YFSETQ. The CDR3 loop reads CASSPPKAAGTQETQYF. DNA of the CDR3: TGCGCCAGCAGCCCTCCTAAGGCAGCGGGGACCCAAGAGACCCAGTACTTC.

The gene calls are TRBV7-3 and TRBJ2-2; D perhaps matches TRBD1 (6 bases). Between the trimmed V and J ends, which lost 4 bases and 5 bases, there was a span of 11 bases. The CDR3 extends over 14 amino acids. CDR1 and CDR2 (germline): SGHTA, FQGTGA. CDR3: CASSSGQSTGELFF. The CDR3 DNA reads TGTGCCAGCAGCTCGGGACAATCAACCGGGGAGCTGTTTTTT.

The chain has TRBV2 and TRBJ2-5; a weak D match, TRBD2 (6 bases). In germline, CDR1 is SNHLY, CDR2 FYNNEI. The length of the CDR3 is 16 residues. V lost 8 bases and J lost 5, with 24 bases in between. As DNA, the CDR3 is TGTGCCAGCTACATGGGACCGTCGGGAGACCGCGAGACCCAGTACTTC. This sequence encodes CASYMGPSGDRETQYF.

The gene calls are TRBV7-9 and TRBJ1-3; TRBD1 agrees at 8 bases. V lost 2 bases, J lost 3 bases, and 3 bases stayed unmatched. The CDR3 is 15 residues long. Germline V gene data show CDR1 as SEHNR and CDR2 as FQNEAQ (reference sequence). DNA for the CDR3: TGTGCCAGCAGCTTATGGACAGGGCTTGGAAACACCATATATTTT. This sequence encodes CASSLWTGLGNTIYF.

V usage is TRBV29-1 and J usage is TRBJ1-6; possible D gene TRBD1, 5 bases. There are 14 residues in the CDR3. Germline V gene sequence: CDR1 SQVTM, CDR2 ANQGSEA. The V and J ends lost 4 bases and 6 bases respectively, with 13 bases between them. Written as DNA, the CDR3 is TGCAGCGTTGGGGACGCCCTGGGTAATTCACCCCTCCACTTT. It translates to CSVGDALGNSPLHF.

The chain combines TRBV5-6 with TRBJ1-2; D is perhaps TRBD1 (5 bases). V dropped 4 bases and J dropped 9 bases, with 16 bases sitting between them. The CDR3 extends over 13 amino acids. Per germline, CDR1 SGHDT and CDR2 YYEEEE. The CDR3 sequence: CASSRGVLGSYTF. CDR3 coding DNA: TGTGCCAGCAGCCGGGGGGTTCTGGGGAGCTACACCTTC. Using reference TRBV5-6 and TRBJ1-2 for the parts outside the CDR3, the full variable domain is DAGVTQSPTHLIKTRGQQVTLRCSPKSGHDTVSWYQQALGQGPQFIFQYYEEEERQRGNFPDRFSGHQFPNYSSELNVNALLLGDSALYLCASSRGVLGSYTFGSGTRLTVV.

V is TRBV18 and J is TRBJ2-5; D call uncertain. CDR3 length: 13 amino acids. The V gene lost 1 base and the J gene lost 3 bases, with 6 bases spanning the gap. CDR1 and CDR2 from the germline V gene are KGHSH and LQKENI. The CDR3 protein is CASSPLQEETQYF. The DNA of the CDR3 is TGTGCCAGCTCACCACTTCAGGAAGAGACCCAGTACTTC. The full variable domain, rest sourced from reference TRBV18 and TRBJ2-5, is NAGVMQNPRHLVRRRGQEARLRCSPMKGHSHVYWYRQLPEEGLKFMVYLQKENIIDESGMPKERFSAEFPKEGPSILRIQQVVRGDSAAYFCASSPLQEETQYFGPGTRLLVL.

In this sample, this clone turned up a few times. V usage is TRBV29-1 and J usage is TRBJ2-7; TRBD2 matches at 8 bases. The CDR3 totals 11 residues. J gave up 4 bases and V 5 bases, and 1 base lay outside the gene matches. Germline V gene data show CDR1 as SQVTM and CDR2 as ANQGSEA. CDR3 DNA sequence: TGCAGCGTTCGACTAGCGTACGAGCAGTACTTC. Its translation: CSVRLAYEQYF.

The chain uses TRBV18 and TRBJ1-2, with 9 positions matching TRBD1. CDR1 is KGHSH, CDR2 LQKENI, per germline. The CDR3 contains 14 residues. V lost 3 bases to trimming and J lost 4 bases; unmatched junction nucleotides: 3. The CDR3 protein is CASSPDRGVYGYTF. For the CDR3, the DNA is TGTGCCAGCTCACCCGACAGGGGGGTCTATGGCTACACCTTC. The full variable domain, its missing parts supplied by reference TRBV18 and TRBJ1-2, is NAGVMQNPRHLVRRRGQEARLRCSPMKGHSHVYWYRQLPEEGLKFMVYLQKENIIDESGMPKERFSAEFPKEGPSILRIQQVVRGDSAAYFCASSPDRGVYGYTFGSGTRLTVV.

J is TRBJ1-1 and V is TRBV28; D is unresolved. Trimming took off 1 base at V and 6 bases at J, with 3 bases between the two ends. Per germline, CDR1 MDHEN and CDR2 SYDVKM. CDR3 length: 11 amino acids. The CDR3 region has the DNA TGTGCCAGCAGTTTATCCGCTGAAGCTTTCTTT. Its protein product is CASSLSAEAFF.